Listed here is a single TCR beta chain. Its antigen remains unidentified. This sample is drawn from a study of CXCR3-negative and CXCR3-positive naive CD8 T cells (dated by TCRdb to about 2019). In the study overall: In total, some 150 million TRB reads were obtained, corresponding to roughly 1.5 +/- 0.3 million reads per library. The diversity and physicochemical repertoire analyses included roughly ten donors pooled from two independent experiments. Naive subsets from about five donors and memory cells from 3 donors were included in the TRBV-TRBJ cluster analysis. On the study overall, not on this receptor specifically: Within the same donor, TRBV-TRBJ usage looked similar between naive CXCR3-negative and CXCR3-positive cells, but memory cells had distinct patterns. Because CXCR3 expression was partially decreased after cryopreservation, freshly isolated PBMCs were used for most assays. Because surface CD5, which is linked to self-reactivity in mice, was comparable between the naive subsets, TCR interaction strength was also inferred from the physicochemical properties of TRB CDR3s. Comparably high repertoire diversity was found in both naive subsets, whereas much lower repertoire diversity was found in memory CD8+ T cells.

The data were produced on a NextSeq 550. The Human TCR Profiling Kit (MiLaboratory) was used to make UMI-labeled 5' RACE TRB cDNA libraries. cDNA synthesis used the entire amount of extracted RNA, and PCR amplification then used the entire amount of cDNA produced. Libraries were prepared in parallel with an identical number of PCR cycles. The original methods were these. With a minimum of two reads required per UMI, MIGEC and MiXCR pulled out about 50,000 +/- 10,000 unique UMI-labeled TRB cDNA molecules from each library. Each library averaged 40,000 +/- 10,000 functional in-frame TRB CDR3 nucleotide clonotypes without stop codons. After each sample was downsampled to 5000 UMI-labeled TRB molecules, VDJtools was used to calculate diversity metrics such as normalized Shannon-Wiener and Chao1. VDJtools was used to calculate clonotype-size-weighted physicochemical properties of the central five CDR3 residues, namely interaction energy, strength, volume and Kidera factor 4. Reprocessed by TCRdb, the reads give a single entry per CDR3 protein sequence, without DNA. The V and J calls were not made by the authors but by TCRdb's processing. The data table for this sample lists tens of thousands of distinct CDR3 sequences. Approximately 15% of the sample comes from the top ten.

CDR1 is given as MNHEY and CDR2 as SMNVEV, both from the germline V gene (reference sequence). There are 12 amino acids in the CDR3, from cysteine to phenylalanine inclusive. No DNA is given. Each CD8+ T cell subset was flow-sorted in triplicate, with roughly 300,000 cells per subset placed directly into RLT lysis buffer. Using standard density gradient centrifugation, peripheral blood mononuclear cells were isolated from buffy coats. Total RNA was extracted from sorted cells using an RNeasy Mini Kit. The sequence is built from TRBV27 and TRBJ2-1; the TCRdb call, TRBD1, lacks DNA for checking. The specimen was memory CD8+ T cells from blood. The label giving this sample's cell subset or site can be read as: conventional CD8+ memory T cells (TMEM), sorted as controls. This receptor was identified in a human donor in good health. Some clones in this sample may be carry-over from other donors' samples. CDR3 sequence: CASSYSGLEQFF.